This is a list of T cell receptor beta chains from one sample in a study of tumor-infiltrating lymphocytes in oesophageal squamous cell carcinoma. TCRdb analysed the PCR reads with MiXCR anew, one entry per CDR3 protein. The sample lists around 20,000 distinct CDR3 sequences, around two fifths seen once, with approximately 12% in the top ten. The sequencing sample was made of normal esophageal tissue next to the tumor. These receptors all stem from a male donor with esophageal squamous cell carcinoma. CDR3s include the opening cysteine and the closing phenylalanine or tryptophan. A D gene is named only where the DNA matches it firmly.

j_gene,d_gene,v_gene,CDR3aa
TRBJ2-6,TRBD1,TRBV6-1,CASRTTGAGANVLTF
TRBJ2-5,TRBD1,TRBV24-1,CATSDQGTGGRETQYF
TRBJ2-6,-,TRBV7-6,CASSSFRRTSGALNRYAVLRF
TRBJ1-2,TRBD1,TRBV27,CASWDSLTMLYTF
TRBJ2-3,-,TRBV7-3,CASSSYGDTQYF
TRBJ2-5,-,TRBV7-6,CASSRGKGSELFF
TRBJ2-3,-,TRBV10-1,CASSRDLDTQYF
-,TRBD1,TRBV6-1,CASSELGQGGTEAFF
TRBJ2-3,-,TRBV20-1,CSARDLYEQYF
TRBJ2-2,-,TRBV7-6,CASSLGTKTGELFF
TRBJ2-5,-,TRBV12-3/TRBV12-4,CASSLGGTDNEQYF
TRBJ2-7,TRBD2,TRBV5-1,CASRERETSSEQYF
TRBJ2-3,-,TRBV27,CASSATDTQYF
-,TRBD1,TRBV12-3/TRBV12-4,CAITLEGAYNEQFF
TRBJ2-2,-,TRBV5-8,CASSKWTENTGELFF
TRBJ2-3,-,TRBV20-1,CSAREGGNGYTQYF
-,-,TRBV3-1,CASSQVSYEQYF
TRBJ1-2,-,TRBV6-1,CASTPLGGYGYTF
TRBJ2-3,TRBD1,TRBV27,CASSPTGVLLHF
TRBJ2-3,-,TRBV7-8,CASSLETSFRADTQYF
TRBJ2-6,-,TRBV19,CASSIDFSGANVLTF
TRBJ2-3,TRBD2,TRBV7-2,CASRHGTSGRDTQYF
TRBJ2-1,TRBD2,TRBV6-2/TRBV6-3,CASSEWPSGSGIQETQFF
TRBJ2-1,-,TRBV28,CASSVRTKNNEQFF
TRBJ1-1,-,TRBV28,CASIWGGMSTEAFF
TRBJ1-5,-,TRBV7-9,CASSLNQAGNNQPQHF
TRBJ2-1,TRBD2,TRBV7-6,CASSRWTSGRYNEQFF
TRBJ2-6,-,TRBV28,CASSSTWGQADSGANVLTF
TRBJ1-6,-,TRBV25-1,CASSEQSDNSPLHF
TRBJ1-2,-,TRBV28,CASSRGTDVFNYGYTF
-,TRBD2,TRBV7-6,CASSLRGGLADLYEQYF
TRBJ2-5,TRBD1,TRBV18,CASSPSTGGAVGETQYF
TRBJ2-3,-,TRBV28,CASSLQRYTDTQYF
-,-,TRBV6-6,CASSYQAENNYEQYF
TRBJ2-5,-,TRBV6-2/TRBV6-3,CASSERFQTQYF
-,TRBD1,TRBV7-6,CASKDRGETQYF
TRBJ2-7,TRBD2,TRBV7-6,CASSSGLAGEVGYEQYF
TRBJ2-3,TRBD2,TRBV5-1,CASSLGLAGRGADTQYF
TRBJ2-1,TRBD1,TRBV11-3,CASSLEQGGYNEQFF
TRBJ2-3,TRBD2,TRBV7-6,CASSLAASGNTGELYF